Listed here are 23 T cell receptor beta chains from one sample, sequenced in a study of naive and memory T cell subsets. Four PCR rounds used nested alpha and beta constant region primers plus the SP2 primer. TCRdb reanalysed the 5' RACE reads using MiXCR and keeps one entry per CDR3 protein. The data show roughly 62,000 distinct CDR3 sequences, around 7.7% seen once. The library had UMIs added by 3' ligation of an oligonucleotide to TCR cDNA. The receptor source for this set is a male donor in good health.

This clonotype was seen at least ten times. The rearrangement joins TRBV10-1 to TRBJ2-6; 7 bases fit TRBD1. Per the germline V gene, CDR1 is WNHNN and CDR2 is SYGVQD (reference sequence). The CDR3 is made up of 15 amino acids. V shed 4 bases, J shed 2 bases, and the junction held 2 bases outside the gene matches. The CDR3 loop is CASSAQGTGANVLTF. For the CDR3, the DNA is TGCGCCAGCAGTGCACAGGGGACTGGGGCCAACGTCCTGACTTTC.

This clonotype was seen many times. V gene TRBV6-1 combines with J gene TRBJ2-1; D possibly uses TRBD1 or TRBD2 (5 bases each). Trimming removed 6 bases at V and 5 bases at J, with 8 bases between. The CDR3 is 12 amino acids. Germline CDR1 MNHNS, CDR2 SASEGT. The CDR3 protein is CASRWGNNEQFF. The CDR3 DNA sequence: TGTGCCAGCAGATGGGGGAACAATGAGCAGTTCTTC.

V is TRBV5-1 and J is TRBJ2-3; TRBD2 matches at 9 bases. The germline gives CDR1 SGHRS, CDR2 YFSETQ. The CDR3 extends over 18 amino acids. Germline trimming cut 4 bases from V and 5 bases from J; bases unmatched to any gene: 17. CDR3 sequence (DNA): TGCGCCAGCAGCCTCCTAGGTCTGCGGGAGGGCCTAGAAGATACGCAGTATTTT. Its translation: CASSLLGLREGLEDTQYF.

This clonotype has at least ten counts. The V gene is TRBV3-1, the J gene TRBJ2-3; D is uncertain. The germline V and J ends were trimmed by 3 bases and 2 bases, with 21 bases remaining between them. The CDR3 totals 18 residues. CDR1 and CDR2 from the germline V gene are LGHDT and YNNKEL (reference sequence). The CDR3 reads CASSHHAVKGWDTDTQYF. The DNA of the CDR3 is TGTGCCAGCAGCCATCACGCGGTTAAAGGATGGGACACAGATACGCAGTATTTT.

This clonotype has only a few counts. This rearrangement joins TRBV5-5 to TRBJ1-2; 7 bases are shared with TRBD1. Germline CDR1 and CDR2: SGHKS and YYEKEE (reference sequence). The CDR3 has 15 residues. Trimming took 4 bases from V and 8 from J; bases not matched to a gene: 14. The CDR3 here is CASSPAGTEYDGYTF. In DNA, the CDR3 is TGTGCCAGCAGCCCTGCCGGGACAGAGTATGACGGCTACACCTTC.

This clonotype appeared once. A read error may account for a junction end that differs from germline. The chain couples TRBV6-1 to TRBJ2-3; 8 bases are a match to TRBD1. CDR1 and CDR2 (germline): MNHNS, SASEGT. The CDR3 sequence is 15 residues long. This CDR3 is CDSSEGQGRTDTQYF. In DNA form, the CDR3 reads TGTGACAGCAGTGAAGGACAGGGACGCACAGATACGCAGTATTTT.

This clonotype has a count of ten or more. V gene TRBV5-6 combines with J gene TRBJ2-3, with 8 positions matching TRBD2. The trim removed 4 bases at V and 0 bases at J, leaving 10 bases unmatched. The CDR3 totals 17 residues. Germline V CDR1 and CDR2: SGHDT, YYEEEE. CDR3 loop: CASSPTLAGPSTDTQYF. The CDR3 DNA sequence: TGTGCCAGCAGCCCTACCTTAGCGGGACCTAGCACAGATACGCAGTATTTT. Based on the CDR3 plus reference TRBV5-6 and TRBJ2-3, the full variable domain is DAGVTQSPTHLIKTRGQQVTLRCSPKSGHDTVSWYQQALGQGPQFIFQYYEEEERQRGNFPDRFSGHQFPNYSSELNVNALLLGDSALYLCASSPTLAGPSTDTQYFGPGTRLTVL.

This clonotype was counted many times. The V call is TRBV12-3 or TRBV12-4, the J call TRBJ1-1; 8 positions match TRBD1. This CDR3 comprises 16 residues. V lost 5 bases and J lost 1; bases outside the gene matches: 9. CDR3 in DNA: TGTGCCAGCAGTACCTGGACAGGGAGAGCGAACACTGAAGCTTTCTTT. This sequence encodes CASSTWTGRANTEAFF.

This clonotype was observed a few times. This sequence joins TRBV12-3 or TRBV12-4 and TRBJ2-7, with 9 nucleotides matching TRBD1. CDR3 length equals 14 residues. V lost 3 bases and J lost 6; bases outside the gene matches: 6. The CDR3 reads CASSLGQGGREQYF. The CDR3 DNA is TGTGCCAGCAGTTTGGGACAGGGTGGACGCGAGCAGTACTTC.

CDR3 protein: CASSRRLAGEAGELFF. The CDR3 DNA is TGTGCCAGCAGCCGAAGACTAGCGGGAGAGGCCGGGGAGCTGTTTTTT. The V gene is TRBV11-2, the J gene TRBJ2-2; 12 bases line up with TRBD2. The CDR3 covers 16 residues. Trimming cost V 5 bases and J 6 bases; bases outside gene matches: 7. In germline, CDR1 is SGHAT, CDR2 FQNNGV.

This clonotype was seen more than once but under ten times. J is TRBJ2-3 and V is TRBV20-1, with TRBD2 identical over 10 bases. Per the germline V gene, CDR1 is DFQATT and CDR2 is SNEGSKA (reference sequence). Unmatched junction bases numbered 9, after V lost 4 bases and J lost 5 bases. The CDR3 loop spans 15 amino acids. CDR3 sequence reads: CSATGLAGAGDTQYF. CDR3 coding DNA: TGCAGTGCTACCGGGCTAGCGGGGGCCGGAGATACGCAGTATTTT.

This clonotype was seen ten or more times. V and J are TRBV6-5 and TRBJ2-4; 7 bases line up with TRBD2. CDR3 length: 19 amino acids. Germline values: CDR1 MNHEY, CDR2 SVGAGI. V gave up 8 bases and J gave up 0 bases; unmatched junction bases: 19. The CDR3, as DNA: TGTGCCAGCCCACCCGGGGGGACCGGGGGTCGTGGAGCCAAAAACATTCAGTACTTC. This encodes CASPPGGTGGRGAKNIQYF.

Points on this clonotype: A read error may explain this, as a much larger clone is one base away. The V and J genes are TRBV7-9 and TRBJ2-1; possible D gene TRBD2, 5 bases. From germline, CDR1 is SEHNR and CDR2 FQNEAQ (reference sequence). This CDR3 comprises 12 residues. CDR3 protein: CASTSSYNEQLF. DNA for the CDR3: TGTGCCAGCACTAGCTCCTACAATGAGCAGTTATTC.

The sample holds many counts of this clonotype. V is TRBV7-9 and J is TRBJ2-1; 14 nucleotides agree with TRBD2. The CDR3 totals 19 residues. The trim removed 5 bases at V and 7 bases at J, leaving 16 bases unmatched. Germline CDR1 reads SEHNR; CDR2 reads FQNEAQ (reference sequence). The CDR3 sequence is CASSAGPGTSGSRRNEQFF. The CDR3 nucleotides read TGTGCCAGCAGCGCAGGACCCGGGACTAGCGGGAGCCGTCGTAATGAGCAGTTCTTC.

This clonotype occurred many times. The chain uses TRBV20-1 and TRBJ2-7, with D possibly being TRBD1 (6 bases). Germline V gene sequence: CDR1 DFQATT, CDR2 SNEGSKA (reference sequence). The CDR3 loop spans 14 amino acids. Trimming took 2 bases from V and 3 from J, leaving 14 bases between them. CDR3 sequence reads: CSARPGTSNYEQYF. The CDR3 nucleotides read TGCAGTGCTAGACCCGGGACATCGAACTACGAGCAGTACTTC.

This clonotype turned up a few times. The chain joins TRBV20-1 to TRBJ2-7; possibly TRBD1 for D (6 bases). CDR1 is DFQATT and CDR2 is SNEGSKA in the germline V gene (reference sequence). CDR3 length equals 13 residues. Trimming pared 3 bases from V and 3 bases from J, leaving 12 bases between. CDR3: CSASTGLGYEQYF. The DNA of the CDR3 is TGCAGTGCTAGTACAGGGTTAGGCTACGAGCAGTACTTC.

This clonotype was counted only a few times. The rearrangement uses TRBV5-6 and TRBJ1-2, with D perhaps matching TRBD1 (6 bases). The CDR3 has 17 amino acids. With 0 bases removed from V and 0 bases from J, the gap between germline ends came to 15 bases. Germline CDR1 and CDR2: SGHDT and YYEEEE. CDR3 protein: CASSLVGGTPANYGYTF. The CDR3, as DNA: TGTGCCAGCAGCTTGGTTGGCGGGACACCAGCTAACTATGGCTACACCTTC.

The sample holds many counts of this clonotype. The chain is built from TRBV10-3 and TRBJ2-2; 9 bases fit TRBD2. Unmatched junction bases numbered 7, after V lost 5 bases and J lost 6 bases. This CDR3 spans 15 amino acids. Per the germline V gene, CDR1 is ENHRY and CDR2 is SYGVKD. The CDR3 protein is CAISRSGSGPGELFF. The CDR3 nucleotides are TGTGCCATCAGTCGTAGCGGGAGTGGACCCGGGGAGCTGTTTTTT.

The gene calls are TRBV19 and TRBJ1-2; 7 nucleotides align to TRBD1. After removal of 6 bases from V and 4 bases from J, the junction contained 11 bases not matched to a gene. The CDR3 runs to 15 residues. Germline V gene sequence: CDR1 LNHDA, CDR2 SQIVND (reference sequence). The CDR3 is CASRTGQPERYGYTF. In DNA form, the CDR3 reads TGTGCCAGTAGAACGGGACAGCCCGAACGCTATGGCTACACCTTC.

At least ten counts were recorded for this clonotype. The chain recombines TRBV4-2 with TRBJ2-3; 10 bases map to TRBD2. V gave up 0 bases and J gave up 2 bases; unmatched junction bases: 5. The CDR3 has 17 residues. CDR1 and CDR2 from the germline V gene are LGHNA and YNFKEQ. In DNA form, the CDR3 reads TGTGCCAGCAGCCAAGATTACCTAGCGGGAGTCACAGATACGCAGTATTTT. It is translated as CASSQDYLAGVTDTQYF.

At least ten counts were recorded for this clonotype. The chain combines TRBV20-1 with TRBJ1-3; D remains unclear. The V end was cut by 5 bases, the J end by 3 bases, with 11 bases between. CDR1 and CDR2 from the germline V gene are DFQATT and SNEGSKA (reference sequence). There are 13 residues in the CDR3. The CDR3 loop is CSAPLGNGNTIYF. CDR3 sequence (DNA): TGCAGTGCTCCTCTCGGGAATGGAAACACCATATATTTT.

This clonotype was seen ten or more times. The V call is TRBV3-1, the J call TRBJ1-1; TRBD1 might be the D (5 bases). Germline V gene sequence: CDR1 LGHDT, CDR2 YNNKEL (reference sequence). CDR3 size: 15 residues. V shed 4 bases and J shed 4 bases, with 16 bases lying between them. For the CDR3, the DNA is TGTGCCAGCAGCCCCATCTGGGGGAGCGGCACTGAAGCTTTCTTT. It encodes CASSPIWGSGTEAFF.

The sample holds a few counts of this clonotype. The chain recombines TRBV7-2 with TRBJ1-3; D uncertain. The CDR3 runs to 15 residues. Germline assignment: CDR1 SGHTA and CDR2 FQGNSA. The V and J ends lost 8 bases and 0 bases respectively, with 14 bases between them. This CDR3 is CASSKSRSSGNTIYF. In DNA, the CDR3 is TGTGCCAGCTCCAAGTCAAGGAGCTCTGGAAACACCATATATTTT. Looking up the rest from reference TRBV7-2 and TRBJ1-3 gives the full variable domain: GAGVSQSPSNKVTEKGKDVELRCDPISGHTALYWYRQSLGQGLEFLIYFQGNSAPDKSGLPSDRFSAERTGGSVSTLTIQRTQQEDSAVYLCASSKSRSSGNTIYFGEGSWLTVV.